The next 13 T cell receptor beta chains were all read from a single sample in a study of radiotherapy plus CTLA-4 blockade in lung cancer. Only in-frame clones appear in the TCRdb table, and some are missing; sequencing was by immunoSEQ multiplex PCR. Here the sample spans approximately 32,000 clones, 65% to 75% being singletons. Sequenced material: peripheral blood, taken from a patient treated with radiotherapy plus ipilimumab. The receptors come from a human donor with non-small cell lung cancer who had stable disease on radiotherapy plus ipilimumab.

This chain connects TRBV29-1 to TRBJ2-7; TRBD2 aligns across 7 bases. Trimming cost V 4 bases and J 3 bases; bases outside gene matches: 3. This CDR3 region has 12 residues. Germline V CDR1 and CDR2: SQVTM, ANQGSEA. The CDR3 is CSVVTSIYEQYF. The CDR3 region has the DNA TGCAGCGTTGTGACTAGCATCTACGAGCAGTACTTC.

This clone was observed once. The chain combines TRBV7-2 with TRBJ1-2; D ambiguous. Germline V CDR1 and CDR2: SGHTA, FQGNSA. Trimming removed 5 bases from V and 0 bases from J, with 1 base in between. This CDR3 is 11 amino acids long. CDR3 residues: CASSTNYGYTF. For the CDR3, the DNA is TGTGCCAGCAGCACTAACTATGGCTACACCTTC.

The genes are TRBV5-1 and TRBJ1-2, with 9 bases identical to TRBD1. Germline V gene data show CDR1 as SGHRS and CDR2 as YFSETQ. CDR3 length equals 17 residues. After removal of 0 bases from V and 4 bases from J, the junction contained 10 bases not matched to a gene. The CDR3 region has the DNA TGCGCCAGCAGCTTGGACCCCAGCACAGGGGGCAGCTATGGCTACACCTTC. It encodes CASSLDPSTGGSYGYTF.

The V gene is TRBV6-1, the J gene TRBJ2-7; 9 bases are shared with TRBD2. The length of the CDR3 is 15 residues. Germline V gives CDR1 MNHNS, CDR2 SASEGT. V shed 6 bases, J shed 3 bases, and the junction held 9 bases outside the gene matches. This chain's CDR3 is CASSGRLAVNYEQYF. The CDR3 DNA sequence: TGTGCCAGCAGCGGCAGACTAGCGGTAAACTACGAGCAGTACTTC.

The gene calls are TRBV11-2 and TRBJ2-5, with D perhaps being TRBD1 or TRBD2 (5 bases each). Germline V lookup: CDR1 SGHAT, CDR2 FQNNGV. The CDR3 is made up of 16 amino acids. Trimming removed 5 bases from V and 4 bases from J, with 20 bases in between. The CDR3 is CASSTRAGPRGETQYF. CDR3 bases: TGTGCCAGCAGCACCCGGGCAGGGCCGAGGGGAGAGACCCAGTACTTC.

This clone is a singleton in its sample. Here the CDR3 reads CASSPRLAGNEQFF. The CDR3 nucleotides are TGTGCCAGCAGCCCGAGACTAGCGGGCAATGAGCAGTTCTTC. This sequence joins TRBV7-2 and TRBJ2-1; TRBD2 matches 10 bases. From germline, CDR1 is SGHTA and CDR2 FQGNSA. Trimming at V came to 5 bases and at J to 6 bases, leaving 4 bases not matched to a gene. This CDR3 is 14 amino acids long.

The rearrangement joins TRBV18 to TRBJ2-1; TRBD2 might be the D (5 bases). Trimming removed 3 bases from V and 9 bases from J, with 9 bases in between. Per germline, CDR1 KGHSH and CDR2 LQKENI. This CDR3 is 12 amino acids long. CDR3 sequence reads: CASSPDSSEQFF. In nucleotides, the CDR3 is TGTGCCAGCTCACCGGACTCTAGTGAGCAGTTCTTC.

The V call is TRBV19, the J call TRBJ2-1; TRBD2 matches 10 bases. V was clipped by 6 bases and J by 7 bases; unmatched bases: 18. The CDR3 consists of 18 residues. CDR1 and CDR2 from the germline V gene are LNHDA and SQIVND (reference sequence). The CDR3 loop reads CASRSSGSRVLALNEQFF. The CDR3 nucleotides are TGTGCCAGTAGATCTAGCGGGAGTAGAGTCCTTGCGCTTAATGAGCAGTTCTTC.

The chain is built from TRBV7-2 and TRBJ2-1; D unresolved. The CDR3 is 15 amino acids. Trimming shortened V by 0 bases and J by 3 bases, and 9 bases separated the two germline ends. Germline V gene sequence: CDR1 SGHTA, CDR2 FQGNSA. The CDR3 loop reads CASSLAYGVYNEQFF. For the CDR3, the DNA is TGTGCCAGCAGCTTAGCGTATGGCGTCTACAATGAGCAGTTCTTC. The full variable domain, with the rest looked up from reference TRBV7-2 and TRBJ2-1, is GAGVSQSPSNKVTEKGKDVELRCDPISGHTALYWYRQSLGQGLEFLIYFQGNSAPDKSGLPSDRFSAERTGGSVSTLTIQRTQQEDSAVYLCASSLAYGVYNEQFFGPGTRLTVL.

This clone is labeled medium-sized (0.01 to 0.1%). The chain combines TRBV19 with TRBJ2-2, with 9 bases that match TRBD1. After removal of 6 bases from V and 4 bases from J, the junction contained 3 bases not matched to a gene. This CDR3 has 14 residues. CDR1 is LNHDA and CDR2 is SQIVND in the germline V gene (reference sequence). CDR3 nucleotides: TGTGCCAGTAGCCGACAGGGGGGCACCGGGGAGCTGTTTTTT. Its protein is CASSRQGGTGELFF.

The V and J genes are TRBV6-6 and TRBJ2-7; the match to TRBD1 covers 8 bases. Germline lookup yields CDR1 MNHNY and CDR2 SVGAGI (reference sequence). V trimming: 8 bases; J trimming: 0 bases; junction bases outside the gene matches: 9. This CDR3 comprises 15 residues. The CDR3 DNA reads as TGTGCCAGCCAATGGGGGACAGGTTACTCCTACGAGCAGTACTTC. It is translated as CASQWGTGYSYEQYF.

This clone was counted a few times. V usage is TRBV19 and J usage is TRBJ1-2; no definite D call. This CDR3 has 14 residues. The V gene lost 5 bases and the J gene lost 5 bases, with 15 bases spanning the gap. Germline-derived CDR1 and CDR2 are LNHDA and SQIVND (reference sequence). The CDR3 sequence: CASSLSGLTYGYTF. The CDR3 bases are TGTGCCAGTAGTTTGTCGGGTCTGACATATGGCTACACCTTC.

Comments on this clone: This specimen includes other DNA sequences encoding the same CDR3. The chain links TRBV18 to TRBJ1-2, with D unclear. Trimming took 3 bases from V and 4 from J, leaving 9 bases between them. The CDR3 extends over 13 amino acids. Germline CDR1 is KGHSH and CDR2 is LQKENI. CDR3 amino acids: CASSPAPGYGYTF. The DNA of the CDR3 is TGTGCCAGCTCACCGGCCCCAGGCTATGGCTACACCTTC.